Listed below are T cell receptor beta chains from one sample, sequenced in a study of shared clonotypes between healthy human individuals. TCRdb's table, derived via immunoSEQ multiplex PCR, lists solely in-frame clones and lacks some. The sample carries under 1,900,000 clones, approximately 98.5% recorded once. The sequenced sample consisted of naive CD4+ T cells sorted from blood. All receptors come from a man between 25 and 39 years old in good health. CDR3s include the opening cysteine and the closing phenylalanine or tryptophan. Fields, in order: J gene, V gene, CDR3 protein.

TRBJ2-1,TRBV9,CASSVSVALAGPVDEQFF
TRBJ2-5,TRBV9,CASSVGGTRQETQYF
TRBJ1-1,TRBV2,CASSTDRAPGTEAFF
TRBJ1-1,TRBV18,CASSPLGQESWGTEAFF
TRBJ2-3,TRBV30,CAWTQVRTDTQYF
TRBJ2-1,TRBV11-2,CAKKRGGSCNEQFF
TRBJ2-3,TRBV27,CASSLIPGASTDTQYF
TRBJ1-2,TRBV6-1,CASSGRQGNYGYTF
TRBJ1-2,TRBV20-1,CSASGWGYTF
TRBJ2-1,TRBV12-1,CASSSILDSNEQFF
TRBJ1-1,TRBV7-2,CASSLGHNTEAFF
TRBJ2-2,TRBV11-2,CASSLWAAGNTGELFF
TRBJ2-1,TRBV4-1,CASSHLRGSPEQFF
TRBJ1-2,TRBV6-1,CASRKTGLDTLGYTF
TRBJ1-1,TRBV9,CASSVESRAGEAFF
TRBJ1-3,TRBV28,CASRSGQGENTIYF
TRBJ2-1,TRBV7-7,CASSPTSGTYNEQFF
TRBJ2-3,TRBV18,CASSTFGQGADTQYF
TRBJ2-2,TRBV25-1,CASSVPTSGRSPGELFF
TRBJ2-7,TRBV29-1,CSVEVVPHEQYF
TRBJ2-7,TRBV29-1,CSIMQGVTTYEQYF
TRBJ1-2,TRBV18,CASSPAGHGYTF
TRBJ2-5,TRBV7-9,CASRAGGIETQYF
TRBJ2-1,TRBV5-1,CASSLSPIYNEQFF
TRBJ2-2,TRBV29-1,CSVLHGTGELFF
TRBJ2-4,TRBV6-5,CASSYSQGQNIQYF
TRBJ2-3,TRBV18,CASSSSTDTQYF
TRBJ1-1,TRBV27,CASSLRQGSTEAFF
TRBJ2-1,TRBV5-1,CASSLGSRAGYNEQFF
TRBJ1-1,TRBV18,CASSALQFEAFF